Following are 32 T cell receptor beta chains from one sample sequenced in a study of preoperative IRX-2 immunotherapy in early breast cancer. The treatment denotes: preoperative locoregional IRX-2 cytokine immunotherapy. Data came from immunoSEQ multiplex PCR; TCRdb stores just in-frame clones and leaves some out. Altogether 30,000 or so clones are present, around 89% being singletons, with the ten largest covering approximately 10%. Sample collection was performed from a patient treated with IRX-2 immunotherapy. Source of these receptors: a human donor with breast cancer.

The CDR3 spells CASSPRRDRSREKLFF. In nucleotides, the CDR3 is TGTGCCAGCAGCCCACGGCGGGACAGGTCTCGTGAAAAACTGTTTTTT. V and J are TRBV7-1 and TRBJ1-4; 8 bases are shared with TRBD1. TRBV7-1 is annotated as an ORF whose role is uncertain. V was pared by 5 bases and J by 7 bases, with 12 bases of the junction left unmatched. The CDR3 extends over 16 amino acids.

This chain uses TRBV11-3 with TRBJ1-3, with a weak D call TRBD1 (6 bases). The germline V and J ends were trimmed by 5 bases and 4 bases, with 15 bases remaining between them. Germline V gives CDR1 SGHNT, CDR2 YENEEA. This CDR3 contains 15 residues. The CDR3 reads CASSGQTGPGNTIYF. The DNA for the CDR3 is TGTGCCAGCAGCGGCCAAACAGGGCCGGGAAACACCATATATTTT.

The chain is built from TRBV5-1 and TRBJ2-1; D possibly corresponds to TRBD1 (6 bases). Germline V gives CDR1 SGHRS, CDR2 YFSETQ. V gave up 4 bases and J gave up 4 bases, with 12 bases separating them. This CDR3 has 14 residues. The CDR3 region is CASSPLDRYNEQFF. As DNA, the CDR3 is TGCGCCAGCAGCCCACTGGACAGATACAATGAGCAGTTCTTC.

The CDR3 DNA is TGTGCCAGCAGTGTCGCAGGCCGGACCGGGGAGCTGTTTTTT. Translation gives CASSVAGRTGELFF. The chain links TRBV2 to TRBJ2-2; D is uncertain. V lost 4 bases and J 5 bases, leaving 11 bases between the germline ends. Germline V lookup: CDR1 SNHLY, CDR2 FYNNEI. The CDR3 loop spans 14 amino acids.

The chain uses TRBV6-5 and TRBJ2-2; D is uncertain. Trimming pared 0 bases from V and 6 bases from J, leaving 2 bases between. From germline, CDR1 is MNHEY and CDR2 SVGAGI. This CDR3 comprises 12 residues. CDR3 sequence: CASSYSPGELFF. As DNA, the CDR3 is TGTGCCAGCAGTTACTCGCCCGGGGAGCTGTTTTTT.

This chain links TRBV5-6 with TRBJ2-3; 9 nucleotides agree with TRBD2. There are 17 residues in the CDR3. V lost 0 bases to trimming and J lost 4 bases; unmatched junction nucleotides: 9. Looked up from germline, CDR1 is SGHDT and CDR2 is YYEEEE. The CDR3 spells CASSLDFAGGLADTQYF. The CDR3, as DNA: TGTGCCAGCAGCTTGGATTTTGCGGGGGGGCTCGCAGATACGCAGTATTTT.

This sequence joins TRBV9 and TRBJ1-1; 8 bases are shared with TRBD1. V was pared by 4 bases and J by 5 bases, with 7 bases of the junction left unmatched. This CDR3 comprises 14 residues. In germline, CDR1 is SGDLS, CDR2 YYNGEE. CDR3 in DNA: TGTGCCAGCAGCACGCAGGGGGCGATAACTGAAGCTTTCTTT. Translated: CASSTQGAITEAFF.

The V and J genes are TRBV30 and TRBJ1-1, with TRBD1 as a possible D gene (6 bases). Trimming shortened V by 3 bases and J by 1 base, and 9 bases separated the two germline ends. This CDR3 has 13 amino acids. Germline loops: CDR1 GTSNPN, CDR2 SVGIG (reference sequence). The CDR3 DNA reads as TGTGCCTGGAGACCGACAGGGAACACTGAAGCTTTCTTT. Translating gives CAWRPTGNTEAFF.

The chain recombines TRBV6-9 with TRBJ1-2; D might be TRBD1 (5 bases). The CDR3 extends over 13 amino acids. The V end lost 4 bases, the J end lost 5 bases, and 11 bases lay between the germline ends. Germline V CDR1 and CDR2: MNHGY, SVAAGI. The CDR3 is CASSFSTDYGYTF. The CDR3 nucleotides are TGTGCCAGCAGTTTCTCGACAGATTATGGCTACACCTTC.

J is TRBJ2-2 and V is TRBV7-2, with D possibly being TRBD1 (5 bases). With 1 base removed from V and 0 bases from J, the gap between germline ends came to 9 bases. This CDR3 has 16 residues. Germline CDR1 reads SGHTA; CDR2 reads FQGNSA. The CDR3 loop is CASSLESRANTGELFF. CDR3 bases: TGTGCCAGCAGCTTAGAATCCAGGGCGAACACCGGGGAGCTGTTTTTT.

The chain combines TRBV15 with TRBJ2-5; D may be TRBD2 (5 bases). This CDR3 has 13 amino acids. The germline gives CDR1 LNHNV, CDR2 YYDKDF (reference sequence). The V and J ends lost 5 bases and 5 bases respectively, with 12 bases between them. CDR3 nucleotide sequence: TGTGCCACCAGCCTGTTGGGCGGGGAGACCCAGTACTTC. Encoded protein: CATSLLGGETQYF.

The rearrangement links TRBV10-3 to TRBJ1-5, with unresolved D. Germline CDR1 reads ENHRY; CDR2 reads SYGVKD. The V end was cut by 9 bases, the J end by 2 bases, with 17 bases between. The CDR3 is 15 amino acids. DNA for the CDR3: TGTGCCATTTCGTCCTCGGGAGACGGCAATCAGCCCCAGCATTTT. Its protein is CAISSSGDGNQPQHF.

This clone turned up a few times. The CDR3 spells CASSIPGSGNTEAFF. DNA for the CDR3: TGTGCCAGTAGTATCCCCGGTTCGGGGAACACTGAAGCTTTCTTT. The chain links TRBV19 to TRBJ1-1; D remains unclear. The germline V gene encodes CDR1 LNHDA and CDR2 SQIVND (reference sequence). Deletions cut 3 bases from V and 1 base from J, with 12 bases between. The CDR3 runs to 15 residues.

CDR3 residues: CASSELEGGELFF. The CDR3 nucleotides read TGTGCCAGCAGTGAATTGGAGGGCGGGGAGCTGTTTTTT. The rearrangement uses TRBV25-1 and TRBJ2-2; perhaps TRBD2 as D (6 bases). The V and J ends lost 1 base and 7 bases respectively, with 7 bases between them. From germline, CDR1 is MGHDK and CDR2 SYGVNS. This CDR3 has 13 amino acids.

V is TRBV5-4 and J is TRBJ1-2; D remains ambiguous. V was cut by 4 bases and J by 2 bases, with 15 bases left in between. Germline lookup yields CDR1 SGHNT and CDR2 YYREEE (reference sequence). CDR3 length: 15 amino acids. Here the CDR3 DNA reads TGTGCCAGCAGCGCCTACAGACCCGGGAACTATGGCTACACCTTC. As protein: CASSAYRPGNYGYTF.

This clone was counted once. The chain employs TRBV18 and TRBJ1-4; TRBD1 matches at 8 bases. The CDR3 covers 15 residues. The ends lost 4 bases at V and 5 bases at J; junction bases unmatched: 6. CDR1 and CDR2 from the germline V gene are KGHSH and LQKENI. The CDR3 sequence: CASSQSGGSNEKLFF. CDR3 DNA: TGTGCCAGCTCACAATCAGGGGGCTCAAATGAAAAACTGTTTTTT.

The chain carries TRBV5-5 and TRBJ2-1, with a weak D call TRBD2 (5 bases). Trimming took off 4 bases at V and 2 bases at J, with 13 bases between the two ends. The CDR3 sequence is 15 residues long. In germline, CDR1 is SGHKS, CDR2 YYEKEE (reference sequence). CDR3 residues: CASSPGLIPYNEQFF. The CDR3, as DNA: TGTGCCAGCAGCCCAGGACTGATACCCTACAATGAGCAGTTCTTC.

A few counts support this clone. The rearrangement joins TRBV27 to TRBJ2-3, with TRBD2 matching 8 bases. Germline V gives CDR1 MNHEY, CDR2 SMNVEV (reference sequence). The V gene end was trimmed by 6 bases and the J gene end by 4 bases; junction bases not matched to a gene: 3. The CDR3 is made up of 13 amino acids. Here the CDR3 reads CASSREGADTQYF. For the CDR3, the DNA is TGTGCCAGCAGCCGGGAGGGAGCAGATACGCAGTATTTT.

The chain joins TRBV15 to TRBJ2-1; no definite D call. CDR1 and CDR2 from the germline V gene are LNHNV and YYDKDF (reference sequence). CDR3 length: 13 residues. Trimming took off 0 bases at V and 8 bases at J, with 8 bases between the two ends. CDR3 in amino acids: CATSRDRKYEQFF. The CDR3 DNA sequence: TGTGCCACCAGCAGAGATCGGAAATATGAGCAGTTCTTC.

In DNA, the CDR3 is TGTGCCAGCAGCTCCCCGTCGGGACCCCTGGGGGGGACGCAGTATTTT. It yields the protein CASSSPSGPLGGTQYF. This rearrangement joins TRBV28 to TRBJ2-3, with 7 bases that match TRBD2. Germline lookup yields CDR1 MDHEN and CDR2 SYDVKM. The J segment lost 9 bases and the V segment lost 6 bases, leaving 18 bases of the junction unmatched. This CDR3 region has 16 residues.

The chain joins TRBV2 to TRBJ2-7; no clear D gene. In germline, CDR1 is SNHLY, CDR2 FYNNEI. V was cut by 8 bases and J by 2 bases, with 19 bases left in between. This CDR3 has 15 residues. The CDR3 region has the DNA TGTGCCAGCGTAGACCAGACAAGGGCGACCTACGAGCAGTACTTC. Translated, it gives CASVDQTRATYEQYF.

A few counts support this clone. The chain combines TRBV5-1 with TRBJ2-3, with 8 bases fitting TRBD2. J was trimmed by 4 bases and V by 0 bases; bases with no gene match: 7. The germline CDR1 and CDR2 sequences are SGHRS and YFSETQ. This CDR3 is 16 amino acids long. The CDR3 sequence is CASSLGFSGTSDTQYF. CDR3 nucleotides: TGCGCCAGCAGCTTGGGGTTTAGCGGGACCTCAGATACGCAGTATTTT.

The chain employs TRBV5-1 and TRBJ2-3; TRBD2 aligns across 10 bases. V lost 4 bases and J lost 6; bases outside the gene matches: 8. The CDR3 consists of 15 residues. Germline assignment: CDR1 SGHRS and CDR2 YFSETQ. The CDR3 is CASSLAGAHGDTQYF. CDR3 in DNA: TGCGCCAGCAGCCTAGCGGGGGCACACGGGGATACGCAGTATTTT.

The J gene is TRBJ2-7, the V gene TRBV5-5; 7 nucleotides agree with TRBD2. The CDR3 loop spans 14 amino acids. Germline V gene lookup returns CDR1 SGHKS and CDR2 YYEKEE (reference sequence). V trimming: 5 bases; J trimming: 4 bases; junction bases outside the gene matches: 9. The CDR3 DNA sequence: TGTGCCAGCAGACCTACTAGCGTACGGTACGAGCAGTACTTC. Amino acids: CASRPTSVRYEQYF.

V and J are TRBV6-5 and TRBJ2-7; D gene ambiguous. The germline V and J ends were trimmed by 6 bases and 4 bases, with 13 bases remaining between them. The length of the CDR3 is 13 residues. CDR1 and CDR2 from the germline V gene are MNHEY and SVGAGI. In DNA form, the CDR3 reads TGTGCCAGCAGAGGCGGTATTCCGTACGAGCAGTACTTC. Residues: CASRGGIPYEQYF.

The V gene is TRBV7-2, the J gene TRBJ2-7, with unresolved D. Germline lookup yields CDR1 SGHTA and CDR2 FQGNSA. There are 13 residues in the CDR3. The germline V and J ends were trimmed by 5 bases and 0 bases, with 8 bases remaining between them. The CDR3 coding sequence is TGTGCCAGCAGCGGAGAGGTCTCCTACGAGCAGTACTTC. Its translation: CASSGEVSYEQYF.

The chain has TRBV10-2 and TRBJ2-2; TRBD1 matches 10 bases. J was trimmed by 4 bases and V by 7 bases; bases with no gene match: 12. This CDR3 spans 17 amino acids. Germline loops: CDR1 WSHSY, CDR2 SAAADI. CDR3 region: CASTPPTGTGVTGELFF. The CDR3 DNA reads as TGCGCCAGCACTCCCCCAACCGGGACAGGGGTCACCGGGGAGCTGTTTTTT.

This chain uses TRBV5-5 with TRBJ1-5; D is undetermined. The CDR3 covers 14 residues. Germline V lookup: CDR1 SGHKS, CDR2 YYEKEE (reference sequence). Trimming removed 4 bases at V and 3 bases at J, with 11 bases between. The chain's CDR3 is CASSPGPHNQPQHF. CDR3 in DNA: TGTGCCAGCAGCCCCGGACCGCACAATCAGCCCCAGCATTTT.

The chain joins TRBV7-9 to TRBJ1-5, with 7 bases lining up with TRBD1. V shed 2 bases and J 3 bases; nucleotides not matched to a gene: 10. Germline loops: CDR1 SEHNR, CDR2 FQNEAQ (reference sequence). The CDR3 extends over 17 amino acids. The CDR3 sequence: CASSLSEDRRFNQPQHF. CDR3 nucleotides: TGTGCCAGCAGCTTAAGTGAGGACAGGCGCTTCAATCAGCCCCAGCATTTT.

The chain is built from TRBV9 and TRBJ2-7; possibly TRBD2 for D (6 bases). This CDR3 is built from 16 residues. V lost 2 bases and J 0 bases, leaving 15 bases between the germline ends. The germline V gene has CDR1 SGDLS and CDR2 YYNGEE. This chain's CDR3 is CASSVSGDPSSYEQYF. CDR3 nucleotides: TGTGCCAGCAGCGTCTCGGGGGACCCAAGCTCCTACGAGCAGTACTTC.

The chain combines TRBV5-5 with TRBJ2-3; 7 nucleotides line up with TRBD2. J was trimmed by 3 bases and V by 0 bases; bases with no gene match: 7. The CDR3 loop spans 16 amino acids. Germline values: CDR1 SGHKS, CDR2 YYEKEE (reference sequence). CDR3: CASSLVGLEGTDTQYF. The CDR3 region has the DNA TGTGCCAGCAGCTTGGTTGGACTAGAAGGTACAGATACGCAGTATTTT. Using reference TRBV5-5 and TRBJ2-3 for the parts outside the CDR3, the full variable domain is DAGVTQSPTHLIKTRGQQVTLRCSPISGHKSVSWYQQVLGQGPQFIFQYYEKEERGRGNFPDRFSARQFPNYSSELNVNALLLGDSALYLCASSLVGLEGTDTQYFGPGTRLTVL.

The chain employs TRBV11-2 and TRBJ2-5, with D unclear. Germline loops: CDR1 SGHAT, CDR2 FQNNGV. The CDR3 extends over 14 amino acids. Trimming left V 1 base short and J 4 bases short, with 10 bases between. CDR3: CASSLVGVGETQYF. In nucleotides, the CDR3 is TGTGCCAGCAGCTTAGTCGGCGTGGGAGAGACCCAGTACTTC.